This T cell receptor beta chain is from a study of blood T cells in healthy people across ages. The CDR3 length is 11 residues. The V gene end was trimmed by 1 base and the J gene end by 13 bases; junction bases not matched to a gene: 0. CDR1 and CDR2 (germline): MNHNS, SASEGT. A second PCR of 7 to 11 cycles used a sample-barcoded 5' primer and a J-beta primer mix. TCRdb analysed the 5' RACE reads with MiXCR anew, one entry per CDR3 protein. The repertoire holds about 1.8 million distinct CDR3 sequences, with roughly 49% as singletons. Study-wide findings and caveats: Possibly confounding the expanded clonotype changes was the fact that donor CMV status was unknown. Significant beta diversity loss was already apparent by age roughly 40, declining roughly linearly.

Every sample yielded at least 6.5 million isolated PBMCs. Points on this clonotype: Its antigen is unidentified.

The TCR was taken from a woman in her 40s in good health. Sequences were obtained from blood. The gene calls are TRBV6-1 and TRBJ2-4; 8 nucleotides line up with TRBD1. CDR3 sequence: CASSEDRGQYF. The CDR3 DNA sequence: TGTGCCAGCAGTGAAGACAGGGGGCAGTACTTC.